This T cell receptor (beta chain) derives from a study of cytomegalovirus exposure and HLA in healthy donors. General study results and limits: Previously analyzed data showed that most TCR beta V segments were productive at a frequency of about 87% or about 30%. Researchers counted around 150 TCR beta chains as cytomegalovirus-associated. Analyses of presence and absence presupposed an approximately uniform sequencing depth across donors.

CDR1 is MNHEY, CDR2 SVGAGI, per germline. This CDR3 is 12 amino acids long. V was pared by 6 bases and J by 5 bases, with 4 bases of the junction left unmatched. Both 60 Vbeta primers and 13 Jbeta primers went into the PCR. The protocol was immunoSEQ multiplex PCR, while the TCRdb copy is restricted to in-frame clones and leaves out a portion. The sample lists hundreds of thousands of clones, roughly 85% occurring once. This clone was counted between two and nine times. Its antigen is not identified. The source is a man aged 18 to 30 in good health and CMV-seronegative. Sequenced sample: PBMCs. The rearrangement links TRBV6-5 to TRBJ2-7, with 7 bases matching TRBD1. The CDR3 region is CASRLTGNEQYF. CDR3 in DNA: TGTGCCAGCAGACTGACAGGGAACGAGCAGTACTTC.